The rows below give T cell receptor beta chains drawn from one sample of a study of HIV-infected patients and healthy controls. MiXCR was run by TCRdb on the 5' RACE reads, yielding one entry per CDR3 protein. The sample has around 4,900 distinct CDR3 sequences, around 5.2% seen once. The sequencing here drew on blood, taken during antiretroviral therapy. Receptor source: an adult with HIV infection. The conserved cysteine and the conserved F or W are not part of the CDR3 here. Size is stated for part of the rows, as once, few or many counts, or as a class when the clone is expanded.

13 | medium-sized | TRBV7-6 | ASSLVSSGRAEQY
13 | NA | TRBV27 | ASSLSGRVGTEAF
10 | many | TRBV5-4 | ASSPGTGVTF
12 | medium-sized | TRBV3-1 | ASSPTGSQETQY
12 | NA | TRBV6-6 | ASSTGTDTDTQY
13 | medium-sized | TRBV3-1 | ASSQGRVADNEQF
13 | medium-sized | TRBV7-9 | ASSLIGHLEETQY
12 | NA | TRBV12-3/TRBV12-4 | ASSLSWGWETQY
12 | few | TRBV6-5 | ASSPTSGANVLT
13 | many | TRBV5-1 | ASSSGVPGTDTQY
14 | few | TRBV3-1 | ASSHARTGFNEKLF